The 27 T cell receptor beta chains below come from one sample, sequenced in a study of metastatic and nonmetastatic thyroid tumors. Patients underwent thyroid surgery, and none had received any treatment before it. TCRdb re-called the PCR reads with MiXCR. The sample shows around 23,000 clones, 20% of them seen only once. Input material: blood. These receptors all stem from a female donor with papillary thyroid cancer or a benign thyroid nodule (not recorded which). Some clones in this sample may be carry-over from other donors' samples.

This clone was detected many times. The chain is built from TRBV7-9 and TRBJ1-5; weak D call: TRBD1 (5 bases). This CDR3 has 15 residues. Trimming took 6 bases from V and 1 from J, leaving 13 bases between them. CDR1 is SEHNR and CDR2 is FQNEAQ in the germline V gene (reference sequence). CDR3: CASSPTGGSNQPQHF. CDR3 in DNA: TGTGCCAGCAGTCCCACGGGGGGAAGCAATCAGCCCCAGCATTTT.

The rearrangement uses TRBV19 and TRBJ2-1; 11 positions match TRBD2. From germline, CDR1 is LNHDA and CDR2 SQIVND (reference sequence). The CDR3 loop spans 15 amino acids. Trimming cost V 4 bases and J 6 bases; bases outside gene matches: 5. CDR3 residues: CASSKTSGELNEQFF. CDR3 nucleotides: TGTGCCAGTAGTAAGACTAGCGGGGAACTCAATGAGCAGTTCTTC.

This clone has at least ten counts. The chain joins TRBV19 to TRBJ2-2; TRBD2 agrees at 14 bases. This CDR3 spans 20 amino acids. J was trimmed by 3 bases and V by 1 base; bases with no gene match: 10. Per germline, CDR1 LNHDA and CDR2 SQIVND (reference sequence). CDR3 amino acids: CASSIATGLAGVKDTGELFF. The CDR3 nucleotides are TGTGCCAGTAGTATAGCCACGGGACTAGCGGGAGTAAAGGACACCGGGGAGCTGTTTTTT.

This clone has a count of ten or more. CDR3 residues: CASSIVSLAPYGPYNEQFF. In DNA, the CDR3 is TGTGCCAGCAGCATCGTAAGTCTAGCCCCGTACGGCCCCTACAATGAGCAGTTCTTC. The chain is built from TRBV7-9 and TRBJ2-1, with D possibly matching TRBD2 (5 bases). V was pared by 5 bases and J by 2 bases, with 25 bases between. The germline CDR1 and CDR2 sequences are SEHNR and FQNEAQ (reference sequence). The CDR3 extends over 19 amino acids.

The rearrangement uses TRBV20-1 and TRBJ2-7, with 7 bases aligning to TRBD1. The V gene's germline CDR1 is DFQATT and CDR2 SNEGSKA (reference sequence). V lost 6 bases and J lost 2; bases outside the gene matches: 13. This CDR3 has 15 amino acids. The CDR3 DNA sequence: TGCAGTGCCCCGGGACAGAGCCTTTTTGCCTACGAGCAGTACTTC. It specifies CSAPGQSLFAYEQYF.

Many counts were recorded for this clone. The chain couples TRBV20-1 to TRBJ1-1, with D possibly matching TRBD1 (5 bases). V lost 6 bases to trimming and J lost 8 bases, with 10 bases between them. In germline, CDR1 is DFQATT, CDR2 SNEGSKA (reference sequence). This CDR3 comprises 10 residues. The CDR3 protein is CSADSSEAFF. The CDR3 region has the DNA TGCAGTGCAGACAGCTCCGAAGCTTTCTTT.

This clone was counted at least ten times. A much more abundant neighbour one base away suggests this may be a read error. The DNA for the CDR3 is TGCGCCAGCAGCCAAGGGACTAGCGGGAGCTCAGATACGCGGTATTTT. Translated, it gives CASSQGTSGSSDTRYF. The V gene is TRBV4-3, the J gene TRBJ2-3; 13 nucleotides match TRBD2. This CDR3 has 16 amino acids. The germline CDR1 and CDR2 sequences are LGHNA and YSLEER.

This clone came up a few times. CDR3 DNA sequence: TGTGCCAGCAGTGCCGTCTGGGATGCATATACGCAGTATTTT. Its protein is CASSAVWDAYTQYF. The chain couples TRBV6-1 to TRBJ2-3; D call uncertain. Germline V gene sequence: CDR1 MNHNS, CDR2 SASEGT. CDR3 length: 14 amino acids. The V and J ends lost 4 bases and 7 bases respectively, with 15 bases between them.

This clone has at least ten counts. The rearrangement uses TRBV7-2 and TRBJ2-1; D unresolved. The CDR3 is 13 residues long. Germline CDR1 SGHTA, CDR2 FQGNSA. Trimming left V 5 bases short and J 9 bases short, with 14 bases between. CDR3 nucleotide sequence: TGTGCCAGCAGCCCAGGATCTATGGGTGAGCAGTTCTTC. Translating gives CASSPGSMGEQFF.

By sample fraction, this clone is medium-sized. The chain couples TRBV10-3 to TRBJ2-7; 7 bases map to TRBD2. Germline V gene lookup returns CDR1 ENHRY and CDR2 SYGVKD. The CDR3 loop spans 13 amino acids. V lost 8 bases and J lost 0; bases outside the gene matches: 4. CDR3 protein: CAIGLAVSYEQYF. The CDR3 nucleotides read TGTGCCATCGGGCTAGCGGTCTCCTACGAGCAGTACTTC.

At least ten counts were recorded for this clone. The chain has TRBV28 and TRBJ2-7; 7 positions agree with TRBD2. Germline lookup yields CDR1 MDHEN and CDR2 SYDVKM. This CDR3 spans 14 amino acids. V trimming: 6 bases; J trimming: 0 bases; junction bases outside the gene matches: 5. The CDR3 is CASRDGGSSYEQYF. The CDR3 DNA is TGTGCCAGCAGGGACGGGGGGAGCTCCTACGAGCAGTACTTC.

The chain has TRBV18 and TRBJ1-5; D not resolved. This CDR3 is 15 amino acids long. CDR1 and CDR2 from the germline V gene are KGHSH and LQKENI. V was trimmed by 6 bases and J by 2 bases, leaving 14 bases between them. This CDR3 is CASSFKPAGNQPQHF. The CDR3 DNA follows: TGTGCCAGCTCCTTCAAGCCCGCCGGCAATCAGCCCCAGCATTTT. Drawing the rest from reference TRBV18 and TRBJ1-5, the complete variable domain is NAGVMQNPRHLVRRRGQEARLRCSPMKGHSHVYWYRQLPEEGLKFMVYLQKENIIDESGMPKERFSAEFPKEGPSILRIQQVVRGDSAAYFCASSFKPAGNQPQHFGDGTRLSIL.

V usage is TRBV9 and J usage is TRBJ2-7, with D maybe TRBD2 (6 bases). This CDR3 spans 12 amino acids. V was pared by 5 bases and J by 3 bases, with 9 bases between. In germline, CDR1 is SGDLS, CDR2 YYNGEE. CDR3 sequence reads: CASSEAGYEQYV. CDR3 DNA: TGTGCCAGCAGTGAAGCGGGCTACGAGCAGTACGTC.

Ten or more counts support this clone. The CDR3 region is CAWSELGLGPNYGYTF. DNA for the CDR3: TGTGCCTGGAGTGAACTGGGGCTGGGACCTAACTATGGCTACACCTTC. The chain has TRBV30 and TRBJ1-2; the D gene is possibly TRBD1 (5 bases). Germline V gives CDR1 GTSNPN, CDR2 SVGIG (reference sequence). Trimming stripped 1 base from V and 0 bases from J, with 15 bases between. The CDR3 consists of 16 residues.

This clone counts as medium-sized (0.01 to 0.1%). This chain uses TRBV6-7 with TRBJ1-2; 7 nucleotides match TRBD1. TRBV6-7 belongs to the ORF category, with a function that is uncertain. V lost 6 bases, J lost 1 base, and 8 bases stayed unmatched. This CDR3 has 15 residues. The CDR3 nucleotides read TGTGCCAGCAGCTCCCCGGGACAGCGTAACTATGGCTACACCTTC. Amino acid sequence: CASSSPGQRNYGYTF.

This clone was recorded at least ten times. The chain is built from TRBV7-9 and TRBJ1-5; D remains ambiguous. CDR1 and CDR2 from the germline V gene are SEHNR and FQNEAQ (reference sequence). Deletions cut 4 bases from V and 3 bases from J, with 4 bases between. This CDR3 has 12 amino acids. The CDR3 bases are TGTGCCAGCAGCTCCGACAATCAGCCCCAGCATTTT. Translating gives CASSSDNQPQHF.

This clone was picked up a small number of times. The conserved phenylalanine or tryptophan is not found at the CDR3 terminus, so this likely reflects a read error. Because the CDR3's place on the DNA is in doubt, the DNA is left out and the CDR3 is given as listed by TCRdb. This chain joins TRBV27 and TRBJ1-1; the table's D call, TRBD1, was not checked against the DNA. The CDR3 contains 13 residues when both ends are counted. Germline V lookup: CDR1 MNHEY, CDR2 SMNVEV (reference sequence). The chain's CDR3 is CASSSTGWTESFS.

The rearrangement joins TRBV28 to TRBJ2-2; either TRBD1 or TRBD2 may supply D (6 bases each). CDR3 length equals 13 residues. From germline, CDR1 is MDHEN and CDR2 SYDVKM. V gave up 5 bases and J gave up 5 bases, with 9 bases separating them. CDR3 loop: CASSRRGTGELFF. CDR3 coding DNA: TGTGCCAGCAGTCGGAGGGGGACCGGGGAGCTGTTTTTT.

This clone is medium-sized (0.01 to 0.1%) within its sample. This chain links TRBV2 with TRBJ2-7; D gene uncertain. CDR3 length equals 12 residues. Germline lookup yields CDR1 SNHLY and CDR2 FYNNEI. V was trimmed by 2 bases and J by 6 bases, leaving 8 bases between them. CDR3 nucleotides: TGTGCCAGCAGTGAATCCAGGCGCGAGCAGTACTTC. Protein sequence: CASSESRREQYF.

This clone has just a few counts. The chain has TRBV6-1 and TRBJ2-2, with 11 bases aligning to TRBD2. J was trimmed by 3 bases and V by 6 bases; bases with no gene match: 6. The CDR3 consists of 16 residues. Per germline, CDR1 MNHNS and CDR2 SASEGT. The CDR3 here is CASSPMGLADTGELFF. The CDR3 nucleotides are TGTGCCAGCAGCCCAATGGGACTAGCGGACACCGGGGAGCTGTTTTTT.

Worth noting for this clone: Mismatch with germline at one junction end may stem from a read error. The chain employs TRBV6-4 and TRBJ2-7; maybe TRBD2 (5 bases). Per germline, CDR1 MRHNA and CDR2 SNTAGT. The CDR3 is made up of 10 amino acids. In DNA, the CDR3 is TGTTCCAGCGGTGTATACGAGCAGTACTTC. Amino acids: CSSGVYEQYF.

This clone has only a few counts. A read error is possible here, since a much larger clone lies one base away. The missing conserved phenylalanine or tryptophan at the end of this CDR3 makes a read error likely. This rearrangement joins TRBV20-1 to TRBJ2-5; 8 bases map to TRBD2. Germline loops: CDR1 DFQATT, CDR2 SNEGSKA (reference sequence). This CDR3 region has 18 residues. J lost 4 bases, V lost 7 bases, and 23 bases had no gene match. CDR3 sequence: CSVQSRWAGGRLLETQYL. CDR3 nucleotide sequence: TGCAGTGTTCAATCCCGTTGGGCGGGAGGCCGATTGTTAGAGACCCAGTACCTC.

The chain employs TRBV11-1 and TRBJ1-2; no clear D. V was clipped by 3 bases and J by 5 bases, with 19 bases between them. The CDR3 consists of 16 residues. Looked up from germline, CDR1 is SGHAT and CDR2 is FQDESV (reference sequence). The DNA for the CDR3 is TGTGCCAGCAGCTTGCAGACGGAGCCCGAGAGGTATGGCTACACCTTC. This translates into CASSLQTEPERYGYTF.

A note on this clone: With a much larger clone just one base away, this may be a read error. This chain links TRBV9 with TRBJ2-2; no definite D call. V was cut by 4 bases and J by 6 bases, with 7 bases left in between. There are 12 residues in the CDR3. CDR1 and CDR2 (germline): SGDLS, YYNGEE. The CDR3 is CASSISSGELFF. The CDR3 DNA sequence: TGTGCCAGCAGCATATCGTCCGGGGAGCTGTTTTTT.

This clone was seen repeatedly, ten times or more. The chain links TRBV20-1 to TRBJ2-3; D not certain. Germline CDR1 reads DFQATT; CDR2 reads SNEGSKA (reference sequence). With 5 bases removed from V and 0 bases from J, the gap between germline ends came to 12 bases. The CDR3 has 14 residues. The CDR3 bases are TGCAGTGCTCCTAGAGCTTCTAGCACAGATACGCAGTATTTT. Translation gives CSAPRASSTDTQYF.

By share, this clone ranks as medium-sized. The chain couples TRBV28 to TRBJ2-7; D is uncertain. CDR1 MDHEN and CDR2 SYDVKM come from the germline V gene. Trimming left V 5 bases short and J 3 bases short, with 8 bases between. This CDR3 is 12 amino acids long. The CDR3 loop reads CASSPSFYEQYF. In nucleotides, the CDR3 is TGTGCCAGCAGTCCGTCTTTCTACGAGCAGTACTTC.

The J gene is TRBJ1-2, the V gene TRBV7-3, with D possibly matching TRBD1 (6 bases). Trimming removed 3 bases at V and 7 bases at J, with 15 bases between. The CDR3 has 14 amino acids. Germline assignment: CDR1 SGHTA and CDR2 FQGTGA. CDR3 sequence: CASSFDQGLSGYTF. The CDR3 DNA follows: TGTGCCAGCAGCTTCGACCAGGGGCTTAGTGGCTACACCTTC.